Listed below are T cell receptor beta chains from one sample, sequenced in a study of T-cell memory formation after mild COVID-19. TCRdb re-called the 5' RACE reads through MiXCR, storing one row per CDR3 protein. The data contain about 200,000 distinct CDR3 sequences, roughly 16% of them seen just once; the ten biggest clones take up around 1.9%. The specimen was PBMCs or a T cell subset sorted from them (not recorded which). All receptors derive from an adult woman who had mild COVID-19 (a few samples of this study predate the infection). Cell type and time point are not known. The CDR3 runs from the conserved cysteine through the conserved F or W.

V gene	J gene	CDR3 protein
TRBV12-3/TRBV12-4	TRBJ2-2	CASRKTGTYNTRELFF
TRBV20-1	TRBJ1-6	CSAGQGYNSPLHF
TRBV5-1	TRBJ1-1	CASSPGTERNTEAFF
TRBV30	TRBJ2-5	CAWTAASFQETQYF
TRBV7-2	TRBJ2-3	CASSLASLPPGATQYF
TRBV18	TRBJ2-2	CASSPGQRTGELFF
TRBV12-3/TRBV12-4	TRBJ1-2	CASSPGQRYGYTF
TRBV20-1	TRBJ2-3	CSASQTSGGDPQYF
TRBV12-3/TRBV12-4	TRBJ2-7	CASGAGGAYEQYF
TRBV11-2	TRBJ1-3	CASRSRASSGNTIYF
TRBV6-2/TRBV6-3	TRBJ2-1	CASIPGGLSNEQFF
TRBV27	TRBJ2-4	CASSRQGQLAKKIQYF
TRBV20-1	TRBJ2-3	CSAWPGQGKDTQYF
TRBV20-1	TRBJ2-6	CSAADRGGANVLTF
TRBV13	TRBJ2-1	CASSRVGAEQFF
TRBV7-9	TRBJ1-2	CASSLVEAGYTF
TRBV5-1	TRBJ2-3	CASSPGQGSDTQYF
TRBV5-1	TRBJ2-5	CASSWRQGQETQYF
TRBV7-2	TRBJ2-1	CAIRNRDENNNEQFF
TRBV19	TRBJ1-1	CASSKPGQGRRNTEAFF
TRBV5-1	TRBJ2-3	CASSYILRGTDTQYF
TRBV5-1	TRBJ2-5	CASSLGLAGSQETQYF
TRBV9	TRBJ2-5	CASSTGTNRRETQYF
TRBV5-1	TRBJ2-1	CASSLRDRVLDEQFF
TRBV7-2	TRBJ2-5	CASSPGLAGGQYGETQYF
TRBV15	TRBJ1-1	CATSRDLSGAEAFF
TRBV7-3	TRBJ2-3	CASSTGGGGTDTQYF
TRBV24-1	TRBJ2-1	CATSDPHGRDDNEQFF
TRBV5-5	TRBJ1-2	CASSLGNVQAYGYTF
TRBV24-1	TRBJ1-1	CATSEMSGAEAFF
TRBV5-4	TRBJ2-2	CASSLDETGELFF
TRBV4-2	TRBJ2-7	CASSQDPGQETYEQYF
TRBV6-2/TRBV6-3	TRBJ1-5	CASSWTVGASQPQHF
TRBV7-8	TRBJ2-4	CASRPRGEDIQYF
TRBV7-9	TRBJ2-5	CASTGDWETQYF
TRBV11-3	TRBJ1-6	CASSLGPAGSSYNSPLHF
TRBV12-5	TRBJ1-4	CASGRDGYEKLFF
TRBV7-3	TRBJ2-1	CASSLTRDNEQFF